What follows is one T cell receptor beta chain and its context. Its antigen is undetermined. The data were obtained in a study of shared clonotypes between healthy human individuals. About the study: Used for every donor were three CD4 naive, three CD4 memory, two CD8 naive and one CD8 memory plate. Study findings and constraints: The naive CD4 repertoires of a few donors were compared, and around 4.9% of clonotypes were shared.

The V gene end was trimmed by 7 bases and the J gene end by 5 bases; junction bases not matched to a gene: 5. Germline V CDR1 and CDR2: LGHNT, FRNRAP. The CDR3 contains 16 residues. Deep level was the assay's run setting. Clones were read by immunoSEQ multiplex PCR, and TCRdb kept only the in-frame ones, dropping some. The sample contains around 550,000 clones, about 96% of which appear only once. This chain links TRBV12-5 with TRBJ2-2, with 15 bases aligning to TRBD2. Input material: naive CD4+ T cells sorted from blood. Subset denoted: CD45RA+ positively selected. The origin of this receptor is a woman in her twenties or thirties in good health. The CDR3 loop is CASAIGLAGGTGELFF. CDR3 bases: TGTGCTAGTGCCATCGGACTAGCGGGAGGGACCGGGGAGCTGTTTTTT.